A selection of T cell receptor beta chains follows, all from one sample in a study of prognosis after radiotherapy for stage I lung cancer. TCRdb passed the multiplex PCR reads through MiXCR, listing each CDR3 protein once. The repertoire holds around 26,000 distinct CDR3 sequences, with about 45% as singletons. Sequenced material: PBMCs, taken before or after stereotactic body radiation therapy (not recorded which). Receptors were obtained from a donor aged 50 or older with non-small cell lung cancer. CDR3s include the opening cysteine and the closing phenylalanine or tryptophan.

J gene | V gene | CDR3 protein
TRBJ1-6 | TRBV14 | CASSQDRSSWTPLHF
TRBJ2-7 | TRBV5-1 | CASSLATGGRNDQYF
TRBJ2-4 | TRBV11-2 | CASSLEPRAKNIQYF
TRBJ2-7 | TRBV15 | CATNRDREMYEQYF
TRBJ1-4 | TRBV7-8 | CASSSRLAGGHEKLFF
TRBJ2-1 | TRBV20-1 | CSARLGQLAGGNNEQFF
TRBJ2-7 | TRBV12-3/TRBV12-4 | CASGTGTTYEQYF
TRBJ2-1 | TRBV2 | CASSYHQNWNNEQFF
TRBJ2-7 | TRBV12-3/TRBV12-4 | CASRGLAGGYEQYF
TRBJ1-1 | TRBV30 | CAWSPRTGTMNTEAFF
TRBJ1-1 | TRBV6-1 | CASSEPRAGNTEAFF
TRBJ2-2 | TRBV6-9 | CASSYRRANTGELFF
TRBJ2-2 | TRBV6-1 | CASSEALFPSGGRGTGELFF
TRBJ1-3 | TRBV5-5 | CASSTRGTGNTIYF
TRBJ2-1 | TRBV7-2 | CASSLFQWGNEQFF
TRBJ2-2 | TRBV10-3 | CAVPERNTGELFF
TRBJ2-7 | TRBV7-2 | CASSPLGAGPYEQYF
TRBJ1-1 | TRBV12-3/TRBV12-4 | CASQRGGPEAFF
TRBJ2-2 | TRBV27 | CASSSGLKSTVELFF
TRBJ1-5 | TRBV28 | CASRPTGDNQPQHF
TRBJ2-1 | TRBV12-5 | CASGPGLAGGLDEQFF
TRBJ2-1 | TRBV6-1 | CAISGTSGLSEQFF
TRBJ1-2 | TRBV28 | CASSPGTYGYTF
TRBJ2-7 | TRBV5-8 | CASSFAGQSYYEQYF
TRBJ2-3 | TRBV15 | CATSRSDRLTDTQYF
TRBJ1-4 | TRBV20-1 | CSAWIGGRLFNEKLFF
TRBJ2-7 | TRBV6-1 | CASRRGGDSYEQYF
TRBJ2-1 | TRBV2 | CASSGQTGTPGQFF
TRBJ2-3 | TRBV11-1 | CASSLGGADTQYF
TRBJ1-6 | TRBV5-1 | CASRLEGGQRSPLHF
TRBJ2-3 | TRBV30 | CAWSVHQGAQYF
TRBJ2-7 | TRBV20-1 | CSATTGGYEQYF